The 27 T cell receptor beta chains listed next were all sequenced from one sample in a study of OX40 agonist ivuxolimab in advanced cancers. TCRdb keeps only in-frame clones here, not all; method: immunoSEQ multiplex PCR. This sample has 55,000 to 85,000 clones, with 86% found just once. The sample was CD4+ or CD8+ T cells sorted from blood, taken in a trial of the OX40 agonist ivuxolimab. These receptors were obtained from an adult with an advanced solid tumor such as melanoma, head and neck, liver or kidney cancer.

This clone was detected a few times. The chain employs TRBV30 and TRBJ2-3; 8 bases are a match to TRBD2. V lost 7 bases, J lost 1 base, and 7 bases stayed unmatched. The germline V gene encodes CDR1 GTSNPN and CDR2 SVGIG (reference sequence). The CDR3 is 14 amino acids. CDR3 region: CALLERGRTDTQYF. The CDR3 coding sequence is TGTGCCTTACTTGAGCGGGGGCGCACAGATACGCAGTATTTT. Complete variable domain (other parts from reference TRBV30 and TRBJ2-3): SQTIHQWPATLVQPVGSPLSLECTVEGTSNPNLYWYRQAAGRGLQLLFYSVGIGQISSEVPQNLSASRPQDRQFILSSKKLLLSDSGFYLCALLERGRTDTQYFGPGTRLTVL.

On this clone: A junction boundary mismatches the germline segment, possibly from a read error. Other nucleotide sequences in the sample specify the same CDR3. The rearrangement links TRBV30 to TRBJ1-2; no definite D call. This CDR3 comprises 12 residues. Germline values: CDR1 GTSNPN, CDR2 SVGIG (reference sequence). The CDR3 sequence is CAWIRAEYGYTF. The CDR3 nucleotides read TGTGCCTGGATCCGGGCCGAGTATGGTTACACCTTC.

V and J are TRBV5-1 and TRBJ2-5, with D tentatively TRBD1 or TRBD2 (5 bases each). Germline values: CDR1 SGHRS, CDR2 YFSETQ. The CDR3 runs to 16 residues. V dropped 3 bases and J dropped 0 bases, with 15 bases sitting between them. Here the CDR3 DNA reads TGCGCCAGCAGCTCTCGGGGCTCGGTTTACCAAGAGACCCAGTACTTC. This translates into CASSSRGSVYQETQYF.

The chain carries TRBV7-2 and TRBJ2-1; no clear D. Germline V gives CDR1 SGHTA, CDR2 FQGNSA. CDR3 length: 15 amino acids. V lost 1 base, J lost 0 bases, and 7 bases lay in between. The CDR3 DNA follows: TGTGCCAGCAGCTTAGACCTAAGCTCCTACAATGAGCAGTTCTTC. It codes for CASSLDLSSYNEQFF. Full variable domain (remainder filled in from reference TRBV7-2 and TRBJ2-1): GAGVSQSPSNKVTEKGKDVELRCDPISGHTALYWYRQSLGQGLEFLIYFQGNSAPDKSGLPSDRFSAERTGGSVSTLTIQRTQQEDSAVYLCASSLDLSSYNEQFFGPGTRLTVL.

This chain joins TRBV9 and TRBJ1-1; 8 bases map to TRBD1. V lost 3 bases, J lost 4 bases, and 17 bases stayed unmatched. This CDR3 has 18 residues. CDR1 and CDR2 from the germline V gene are SGDLS and YYNGEE. Here the CDR3 DNA reads TGTGCCAGCAGCGCGTCCGGGGGCAGGGGGCTGGTTGGCACTGAAGCTTTCTTT. It yields the protein CASSASGGRGLVGTEAFF.

J is TRBJ1-5 and V is TRBV5-4; D call uncertain. Germline V gene data show CDR1 as SGHNT and CDR2 as YYREEE (reference sequence). V was shortened by 1 base and J by 2 bases, with 7 bases between the two germline ends. CDR3 length: 14 residues. This CDR3 reads CASSLSWGNQPQHF. In nucleotides, the CDR3 is TGTGCCAGCAGCTTGTCCTGGGGCAATCAGCCCCAGCATTTT.

The chain recombines TRBV12-2 with TRBJ2-3. TRBV12-2 counts as a pseudogene. The CDR3 runs 15 residues. The CDR3 region has the DNA TGTGCAAGTCGCTTAGTTCGCGACAGCACAGATACGCAGTATTTT. Its protein is CASRLVRDSTDTQYF.

The V call is TRBV6-1, the J call TRBJ2-7; tentatively, D is TRBD1 (5 bases). This CDR3 region has 12 residues. V shed 7 bases and J shed 3 bases, with 10 bases lying between them. The germline V gene has CDR1 MNHNS and CDR2 SASEGT. The CDR3 reads CASKADSYEQYF. The DNA of the CDR3 is TGTGCCAGCAAAGCCGACAGCTACGAGCAGTACTTC.

The chain couples TRBV5-1 to TRBJ2-5, with 7 positions matching TRBD1. J lost 1 base, V lost 4 bases, and 7 bases had no gene match. Germline V lookup: CDR1 SGHRS, CDR2 YFSETQ. The length of the CDR3 is 15 residues. Here the CDR3 DNA reads TGCGCCAGCAGCCTGGAGACAGGGACCCAAGAGACCCAGTACTTC. It yields the protein CASSLETGTQETQYF.

This chain links TRBV5-1 with TRBJ1-1; TRBD1 matches at 8 bases. The CDR3 totals 14 residues. Germline V CDR1 and CDR2: SGHRS, YFSETQ. The V segment lost 3 bases and the J segment 0 bases; nucleotides outside the gene matches: 1. Written as DNA, the CDR3 is TGCGCCAGCAGCTCGACAGGGGTGAACACTGAAGCTTTCTTT. This codes for CASSSTGVNTEAFF.

The chain links TRBV2 to TRBJ2-7; possibly TRBD1 for D (5 bases). The germline gives CDR1 SNHLY, CDR2 FYNNEI. CDR3 length: 14 amino acids. Trimming took off 10 bases at V and 1 base at J, with 17 bases between the two ends. In nucleotides, the CDR3 is TGTGCCACCGCTGGGGCGGACCGATCCTACGAGCAGTACTTC. Amino acids: CATAGADRSYEQYF.

The chain couples TRBV4-1 to TRBJ1-4; TRBD1 matches 8 bases. Per germline, CDR1 MGHRA and CDR2 YSYEKL. The ends lost 4 bases at V and 8 bases at J; junction bases unmatched: 15. The CDR3 extends over 17 amino acids. CDR3 loop: CASSLGQGPSVPEKLFF. The CDR3 DNA follows: TGCGCCAGCAGCCTTGGACAGGGCCCCTCCGTGCCGGAAAAACTGTTTTTT.

The V gene is TRBV2, the J gene TRBJ2-3, with 12 bases identical to TRBD2. Unmatched junction bases numbered 12, after V lost 2 bases and J lost 6 bases. This CDR3 region has 18 residues. CDR1 is SNHLY, CDR2 FYNNEI, per germline. In DNA form, the CDR3 reads TGTGCCAGCAGTGAACTAGCGGGGGGGCCGGGTTCGCCGGATACGCAGTATTTT. Its protein is CASSELAGGPGSPDTQYF.

The chain employs TRBV6-1 and TRBJ2-7; 7 bases line up with TRBD2. Germline CDR1 MNHNS, CDR2 SASEGT. This CDR3 contains 15 residues. The V and J ends lost 6 bases and 6 bases, in that order; junction bases with no gene match: 14. DNA for the CDR3: TGTGCCAGCAGAGTCCCAGGGAGGGTTAAGTCCGAGCAGTACTTC. It specifies CASRVPGRVKSEQYF.

V usage is TRBV4-1 and J usage is TRBJ2-7; 8 bases are shared with TRBD1. The CDR3 runs 15 residues. Germline V gene sequence: CDR1 MGHRA, CDR2 YSYEKL. J was trimmed by 3 bases and V by 4 bases; bases with no gene match: 8. CDR3 region: CASSPDDRGVYEQYF. The CDR3 DNA is TGCGCCAGCAGCCCTGATGACAGGGGTGTCTACGAGCAGTACTTC.

The chain links TRBV5-1 to TRBJ1-1; D may be TRBD1 (5 bases). Deletions cut 2 bases from V and 1 base from J, with 6 bases between. Germline CDR1 reads SGHRS; CDR2 reads YFSETQ. The CDR3 sequence is 13 residues long. The CDR3 bases are TGCGCCAGCAGCTTTACAGGGAACACTGAAGCTTTCTTT. Translating it yields CASSFTGNTEAFF.

The V call is TRBV14, the J call TRBJ2-3; D is tentatively TRBD1 or TRBD2 (6 bases each). This CDR3 has 13 amino acids. Germline V lookup: CDR1 SGHDN, CDR2 FVKESK. Deletions cut 2 bases from V and 11 bases from J, with 14 bases between. The CDR3 loop is CASSQSGGGMQYF. CDR3 DNA sequence: TGTGCCAGCAGCCAATCTGGAGGGGGTATGCAGTATTTT.

The V call is TRBV29-1, the J call TRBJ2-5; TRBD2 aligns across 11 bases. The CDR3 sequence is 15 residues long. V gave up 7 bases and J gave up 2 bases; unmatched junction bases: 9. Germline lookup yields CDR1 SQVTM and CDR2 ANQGSEA. The CDR3 nucleotides are TGCAGCGCAGCTTATAGCGGGGGGGGGCAAGAGACCCAGTACTTC. Translating gives CSAAYSGGGQETQYF.

This clone was seen just once. The rearrangement uses TRBV5-6 and TRBJ1-1; D call uncertain. V lost 6 bases, J lost 1 base, and 16 bases lay in between. The CDR3 is made up of 15 amino acids. Germline assignment: CDR1 SGHDT and CDR2 YYEEEE. Here the CDR3 DNA reads TGTGCCAGCACGGGATCCACCGTAAAGAACACTGAAGCTTTCTTT. It encodes CASTGSTVKNTEAFF.

The rearrangement links TRBV28 to TRBJ2-5; TRBD1 aligns across 7 bases. CDR1 MDHEN and CDR2 SYDVKM come from the germline V gene. This CDR3 contains 16 residues. J gave up 0 bases and V 6 bases, and 10 bases lay outside the gene matches. CDR3 amino acids: CASSQDRTLYQETQYF. In DNA form, the CDR3 reads TGTGCCAGCAGCCAGGACAGGACACTGTACCAAGAGACCCAGTACTTC.

In its sample, this clone was seen once. The rearrangement joins TRBV6-1 to TRBJ2-1; tentatively, D is TRBD2 (5 bases). CDR1 is MNHNS and CDR2 is SASEGT in the germline V gene. This CDR3 is built from 14 residues. V was shortened by 7 bases and J by 4 bases, with 14 bases between the two germline ends. As DNA, the CDR3 is TGTGCCAGCACTCTTGTCCTAGCTTACAATGAGCAGTTCTTC. Translating gives CASTLVLAYNEQFF.

The rearrangement links TRBV11-2 to TRBJ2-2, with no clear D. The germline CDR1 and CDR2 sequences are SGHAT and FQNNGV. V lost 6 bases to trimming and J lost 8 bases, with 10 bases between them. This CDR3 contains 12 residues. The CDR3 nucleotides are TGTGCCAGCAGGTCAAGGACGGGGGAGCTGTTTTTT. It codes for CASRSRTGELFF.

The rearrangement uses TRBV5-1 and TRBJ2-1, with D possibly being TRBD1 (5 bases). The ends were cut back, 0 bases at V and 5 bases at J, with 9 bases in the middle. The germline CDR1 and CDR2 sequences are SGHRS and YFSETQ. CDR3 length equals 14 residues. CDR3 loop: CASSLDGAHNEQFF. CDR3 DNA sequence: TGCGCCAGCAGCTTGGATGGGGCTCACAATGAGCAGTTCTTC.

The CDR3 loop is CASSSSVAGRDIQYF. The CDR3 DNA is TGTGCCAGCAGCTCCTCGGTCGCAGGGAGGGACATTCAGTACTTC. The gene calls are TRBV7-6 and TRBJ2-4; the match to TRBD2 covers 7 bases. The CDR3 is 15 residues long. After removal of 4 bases from V and 8 bases from J, the junction contained 11 bases not matched to a gene. CDR1 and CDR2 from the germline V gene are SGHVS and FNYEAQ.

This chain links TRBV5-1 with TRBJ2-3, with TRBD2 matching 7 bases. The germline V gene encodes CDR1 SGHRS and CDR2 YFSETQ. This CDR3 comprises 15 residues. With 1 base clipped from V and 4 bases from J, the junction kept 6 bases outside the gene matches. CDR3 in amino acids: CASSLTRGRSDTQYF. In DNA, the CDR3 is TGCGCCAGCAGCTTGACGCGGGGGAGGTCAGATACGCAGTATTTT.

Written as DNA, the CDR3 is TGTGCCTGGAGTGTATCGCGGGACCGTTATGGCTACACCTTC. Amino acid sequence: CAWSVSRDRYGYTF. The rearrangement joins TRBV30 to TRBJ1-2; TRBD1 might be the D (5 bases). CDR3 length equals 14 residues. Trimming pared 0 bases from V and 5 bases from J, leaving 13 bases between. Germline loops: CDR1 GTSNPN, CDR2 SVGIG (reference sequence).

In nucleotides, the CDR3 is TGTGCCAGCAGCTTAGCGCATGCCAATTCCTACAATGAGCAGTTCTTC. This translates into CASSLAHANSYNEQFF. The chain couples TRBV7-6 to TRBJ2-1, with D unresolved. Germline assignment: CDR1 SGHVS and CDR2 FNYEAQ. There are 16 residues in the CDR3. Trimming stripped 0 bases from V and 1 base from J, with 10 bases between.